The 14 T cell receptor beta chains below come from one sample, sequenced in a study of T cells in localized non-small cell lung cancer. Using immunoSEQ multiplex PCR, the repertoire was profiled, and TCRdb retains in-frame clones only, with some absent. Found here are around 130,000 clones, roughly nine tenths of them singletons; the top ten hold around 1.7%. The sample was peripheral blood, taken before any cancer treatment. All receptors derive from a female donor of 60 years or more with stage I lung adenocarcinoma.

The chain recombines TRBV4-1 with TRBJ2-7, with D tentatively TRBD2 (6 bases). Trimming took off 4 bases at V and 4 bases at J, with 8 bases between the two ends. The germline V gene encodes CDR1 MGHRA and CDR2 YSYEKL. The CDR3 is 12 residues long. The CDR3 spells CASSLAGYEQYF. CDR3 nucleotides: TGCGCCAGCAGCCTGGCGGGGTACGAGCAGTACTTC.

DNA for the CDR3: TGTGCCAGCAGCGTGCTCCCGGGACAGGCGGGAAAGCCGAACTATGGCTACACCTTC. This translates into CASSVLPGQAGKPNYGYTF. The chain combines TRBV9 with TRBJ1-2; 8 positions match TRBD1. The V and J ends lost 2 bases and 2 bases, in that order; junction bases with no gene match: 17. The CDR3 totals 19 residues. Germline V gives CDR1 SGDLS, CDR2 YYNGEE.

The chain carries TRBV5-1 and TRBJ2-7, with D unclear. This CDR3 spans 12 amino acids. The germline V and J ends were trimmed by 1 base and 2 bases, with 4 bases remaining between them. Germline loops: CDR1 SGHRS, CDR2 YFSETQ. The CDR3 reads CASSLTAYEQYF. The CDR3 region has the DNA TGCGCCAGCAGCTTGACAGCCTACGAGCAGTACTTC. Filled out from reference TRBV5-1 and TRBJ2-7, the complete variable domain reads KAGVTQTPRYLIKTRGQQVTLSCSPISGHRSVSWYQQTPGQGLQFLFEYFSETQRNKGNFPGRFSGRQFSNSRSEMNVSTLELGDSALYLCASSLTAYEQYFGPGTRLTVT.

The sample holds one count of this clone. V usage is TRBV29-1 and J usage is TRBJ2-1, with a tentative D call TRBD2 (5 bases). V lost 6 bases to trimming and J lost 10 bases, with 13 bases between them. CDR3 length: 11 residues. In germline, CDR1 is SQVTM, CDR2 ANQGSEA. CDR3 region: CSVGHGMEQFF. The CDR3 nucleotides read TGCAGCGTGGGTCACGGGATGGAGCAGTTCTTC.

The chain recombines TRBV28 with TRBJ1-1; TRBD1 is a possible D gene (5 bases). Looked up from germline, CDR1 is MDHEN and CDR2 is SYDVKM. The CDR3 extends over 15 amino acids. V was shortened by 6 bases and J by 4 bases, with 18 bases between the two germline ends. The CDR3 region is CASSRRGGETTEAFF. The DNA of the CDR3 is TGTGCCAGCAGCCGTCGGGGAGGGGAGACCACTGAAGCTTTCTTT.

This chain links TRBV5-1 with TRBJ2-3; TRBD2 matches 9 bases. Germline-derived CDR1 and CDR2 are SGHRS and YFSETQ. With V trimmed by 0 bases and J by 0 bases, 5 bases remained unmatched. This CDR3 comprises 17 residues. The CDR3 DNA follows: TGCGCCAGCAGCTTGGGACTAGCGGTAACTAGCACAGATACGCAGTATTTT. It specifies CASSLGLAVTSTDTQYF.

The chain has TRBV28 and TRBJ2-2; 7 nucleotides match TRBD2. This CDR3 contains 15 residues. CDR1 and CDR2 (germline): MDHEN, SYDVKM. V lost 7 bases, J lost 5 bases, and 10 bases stayed unmatched. CDR3 DNA: TGTGCCAGCAATATACCCGGGACTAAAACCGGGGAGCTGTTTTTT. This codes for CASNIPGTKTGELFF.

This rearrangement joins TRBV5-6 to TRBJ2-3; D might be TRBD1 or TRBD2, each matching 6 bases. Trimming took 3 bases from V and 6 from J, leaving 17 bases between them. The CDR3 extends over 15 amino acids. CDR1 SGHDT and CDR2 YYEEEE come from the germline V gene. CDR3: CASSSAMGAGDTQYF. CDR3 bases: TGTGCCAGCAGCTCAGCCATGGGGGCGGGGGATACGCAGTATTTT. The entire variable domain, with the rest obtained from reference TRBV5-6 and TRBJ2-3, is as follows: DAGVTQSPTHLIKTRGQQVTLRCSPKSGHDTVSWYQQALGQGPQFIFQYYEEEERQRGNFPDRFSGHQFPNYSSELNVNALLLGDSALYLCASSSAMGAGDTQYFGPGTRLTVL.

V usage is TRBV18 and J usage is TRBJ2-7; 10 bases match TRBD2. V shed 2 bases, J shed 1 base, and the junction held 2 bases outside the gene matches. CDR3 length: 15 amino acids. Germline CDR1 reads KGHSH; CDR2 reads LQKENI. The CDR3 DNA follows: TGTGCCAGCTCACCAACACTAGCGGGATCCTACGAGCAGTACTTC. Translating gives CASSPTLAGSYEQYF.

This chain joins TRBV5-5 and TRBJ1-1; D is unresolved. The CDR3 runs 12 residues. Trimming pared 0 bases from V and 7 bases from J, leaving 7 bases between. Germline values: CDR1 SGHKS, CDR2 YYEKEE (reference sequence). CDR3 sequence reads: CASSLDGREAFF. The CDR3, as DNA: TGTGCCAGCAGCTTGGACGGCCGTGAAGCTTTCTTT.

This rearrangement joins TRBV7-8 to TRBJ1-4; perhaps TRBD1 as D (5 bases). Trimming shortened V by 0 bases and J by 5 bases, and 13 bases separated the two germline ends. CDR1 SGHVS and CDR2 FQNEAQ come from the germline V gene. The CDR3 covers 16 residues. CDR3: CASSLALGTGNEKLFF. The CDR3 coding sequence is TGTGCCAGCAGCTTAGCTCTCGGGACGGGGAATGAAAAACTGTTTTTT.

The chain is built from TRBV5-6 and TRBJ2-5; D is perhaps TRBD2 (5 bases). The CDR3 has 14 residues. Germline CDR1 reads SGHDT; CDR2 reads YYEEEE. Trimming removed 3 bases at V and 2 bases at J, with 11 bases between. CDR3 protein: CASSWWTEQETQYF. The CDR3 region has the DNA TGTGCCAGCAGCTGGTGGACTGAACAAGAGACCCAGTACTTC.

Judged by abundance, this clone is medium-sized. The V gene is TRBV28, the J gene TRBJ2-7; 8 bases are a match to TRBD2. With V trimmed by 5 bases and J by 2 bases, 11 bases remained unmatched. Germline V gene lookup returns CDR1 MDHEN and CDR2 SYDVKM. The CDR3 runs 16 residues. This chain's CDR3 is CASSPRGGSLAYEQYF. DNA for the CDR3: TGTGCCAGCAGTCCCCGGGGGGGGAGTCTCGCCTACGAGCAGTACTTC.

The J gene is TRBJ1-5, the V gene TRBV28; 7 bases are a match to TRBD1. This CDR3 has 14 amino acids. Germline V gene data show CDR1 as MDHEN and CDR2 as SYDVKM. After removal of 7 bases from V and 4 bases from J, the junction contained 7 bases not matched to a gene. CDR3: CASNSGTVNQPQHF. The DNA of the CDR3 is TGTGCCAGCAACTCCGGGACAGTGAATCAGCCCCAGCATTTT. The variable domain in full, with the rest retrieved from reference TRBV28 and TRBJ1-5, is DVKVTQSSRYLVKRTGEKVFLECVQDMDHENMFWYRQDPGLGLRLIYFSYDVKMKEKGDIPEGYSVSREKKERFSLILESASTNQTSMYLCASNSGTVNQPQHFGDGTRLSIL.